This TCR beta chain stems from a study of shared clonotypes between healthy human individuals. Some clones are missing from TCRdb's copy, which holds only in-frame ones; the method was immunoSEQ multiplex PCR. The sample comprises under 1,100,000 clones, around 82% of which are singletons, and 0.55% to 0.7% rests with the top ten. Germline V gene data show CDR1 as SGHTA and CDR2 as FQGTGA. The CDR3 consists of 13 residues. The V gene end was trimmed by 5 bases and the J gene end by 9 bases; junction bases not matched to a gene: 5. Sequencing input: memory CD4+ T cells from PBMCs. The subset: CD45RA-negative fraction. The clonotype comes from a man younger than 35 in good health. Some clones in this sample may be carry-over from other donors' samples. The chain has TRBV7-3 and TRBJ2-1; 9 bases are a match to TRBD1. The CDR3 sequence: CASSRDRVGEQFF. The CDR3 coding sequence is TGTGCCAGCAGCAGGGACAGGGTAGGTGAGCAGTTCTTC. Full variable domain (rest looked up from reference TRBV7-3 and TRBJ2-1): GAGVSQTPSNKVTEKGKYVELRCDPISGHTALYWYRQSLGQGPEFLIYFQGTGAADDSGLPNDRFFAVRPEGSVSTLKIQRTERGDSAVYLCASSRDRVGEQFFGPGTRLTVL.